These 28 T cell receptor beta chains were all obtained from the same sample, sequenced in a study of shared clonotypes between healthy human individuals. Sequencing used immunoSEQ multiplex PCR; TCRdb keeps in-frame clones, though not all of them. The top ten clones hold about 0.06% of a sample with 500,000 to 550,000 clones, approximately 95% of them seen once. The sample comprised naive CD4+ T cells sorted from blood. Noted subset: CD45RA+ positively selected. The receptors were gathered from a woman aged 30 to 39 in good health.

The gene calls are TRBV11-3 and TRBJ2-3; 9 bases are shared with TRBD1. Germline V gene sequence: CDR1 SGHNT, CDR2 YENEEA. The CDR3 sequence is 15 residues long. V was pared by 4 bases and J by 4 bases, with 6 bases of the junction left unmatched. CDR3 region: CASSSTGGSADTQYF. Here the CDR3 DNA reads TGTGCCAGCAGCTCCACAGGGGGCAGTGCAGATACGCAGTATTTT.

The chain carries TRBV7-9 and TRBJ1-5; no reliable D call. With 10 bases removed from V and 2 bases from J, the gap between germline ends came to 12 bases. The CDR3 runs to 13 residues. Per the germline V gene, CDR1 is SEHNR and CDR2 is FQNEAQ (reference sequence). The CDR3 loop reads CATTPLGNQPQHF. The CDR3 DNA follows: TGTGCCACCACCCCCCTGGGCAATCAGCCCCAGCATTTT.

The chain carries TRBV27 and TRBJ2-5, with unresolved D. Near its end, the DNA agrees better with TRBJ2-7, so the J call may be wrong. CDR1 MNHEY and CDR2 SMNVEV come from the germline V gene (reference sequence). This CDR3 comprises 13 residues. CDR3 protein: CASSVIRSHEQYF. The CDR3 DNA is TGTGCCAGCAGTGTAATCAGGAGCCACGAGCAGTACTTC.

V and J are TRBV7-6 and TRBJ1-5; D not resolved. Deletions cut 1 base from V and 2 bases from J, with 15 bases between. The germline V gene has CDR1 SGHVS and CDR2 FNYEAQ. The CDR3 runs to 17 residues. The CDR3: CASSLVAGRGGNQPQHF. The CDR3 DNA reads TGTGCCAGCAGCTTAGTGGCCGGCCGCGGAGGCAATCAGCCCCAGCATTTT.

V is TRBV28 and J is TRBJ2-1; D is unclear. Germline assignment: CDR1 MDHEN and CDR2 SYDVKM. The CDR3 has 14 amino acids. Trimming pared 7 bases from V and 3 bases from J, leaving 13 bases between. The CDR3 nucleotides are TGTGCCAGCACCCGACCCAGATACTACAATGAGCAGTTCTTC. Encoded protein: CASTRPRYYNEQFF.

The chain carries TRBV5-1 and TRBJ2-7; perhaps TRBD2 as D (6 bases). The CDR3 runs to 13 residues. V was cut by 5 bases and J by 6 bases, with 15 bases left in between. The V gene's germline CDR1 is SGHRS and CDR2 YFSETQ. CDR3 loop: CASSSGDFSEQYF. The CDR3 DNA sequence: TGCGCCAGCAGTTCGGGAGACTTTTCCGAGCAGTACTTC.

The rearrangement joins TRBV28 to TRBJ1-1; unclear D gene. The CDR3 is made up of 13 amino acids. Germline V gene sequence: CDR1 MDHEN, CDR2 SYDVKM. The V gene lost 5 bases and the J gene lost 7 bases, with 14 bases spanning the gap. As DNA, the CDR3 is TGTGCCAGCAGTCTTAGTAGCCGGGTTGAAGCTTTCTTT. Translating gives CASSLSSRVEAFF.

This chain joins TRBV28 and TRBJ1-5; D not certain. CDR1 and CDR2 (germline): MDHEN, SYDVKM. There are 15 residues in the CDR3. Trimming removed 1 base from V and 3 bases from J, with 10 bases in between. This CDR3 is CASSLFRLPNQPQHF. DNA for the CDR3: TGTGCCAGCAGTTTATTTCGTCTCCCCAATCAGCCCCAGCATTTT.

CDR3 region: CASSLVGIANTGELFF. CDR3 bases: TGTGCCAGCAGCTTAGTGGGCATTGCGAACACCGGGGAGCTGTTTTTT. This rearrangement joins TRBV7-2 to TRBJ2-2; no clear D. The V gene's germline CDR1 is SGHTA and CDR2 FQGNSA. The CDR3 is 16 residues long. The V end was cut by 1 base, the J end by 0 bases, with 9 bases between.

The chain combines TRBV5-1 with TRBJ2-6; D might be TRBD2 (5 bases). CDR3 length: 15 residues. V was shortened by 4 bases and J by 6 bases, with 14 bases between the two germline ends. Germline values: CDR1 SGHRS, CDR2 YFSETQ. CDR3: CASSPFEGKANVLTF. The CDR3 bases are TGCGCCAGCAGCCCATTCGAGGGAAAGGCCAACGTCCTGACTTTC.

This chain links TRBV5-8 with TRBJ1-4; TRBD1 might be the D (5 bases). CDR3 length equals 15 residues. Trimming took off 6 bases at V and 7 bases at J, with 19 bases between the two ends. Germline V CDR1 and CDR2: SGHTS, YDEGEE. The CDR3 nucleotides are TGTGCCAGCACAAACGTCAGGGAATTCAGTGAAAAACTGTTTTTT. Translating gives CASTNVREFSEKLFF.

Here the CDR3 reads CASSRAGHYNEQFF. The CDR3 coding sequence is TGCGCCAGCAGTCGAGCGGGCCACTACAATGAGCAGTTCTTC. This sequence joins TRBV5-1 and TRBJ2-1, with D perhaps matching TRBD2 (6 bases). Germline-derived CDR1 and CDR2 are SGHRS and YFSETQ. The CDR3 contains 14 residues. The V end lost 5 bases, the J end lost 3 bases, and 12 bases lay between the germline ends.

J is TRBJ2-1 and V is TRBV28, with 10 bases identical to TRBD2. With 7 bases clipped from V and 10 bases from J, the junction kept 13 bases outside the gene matches. The CDR3 sequence is 15 residues long. The germline V gene encodes CDR1 MDHEN and CDR2 SYDVKM. CDR3 loop: CASTLGASGGGEQFF. CDR3 in DNA: TGTGCCAGCACCCTTGGCGCTAGCGGGGGCGGCGAGCAGTTCTTC.

The rearrangement uses TRBV7-2 and TRBJ2-1; 11 positions agree with TRBD2. CDR3 length: 15 residues. J lost 2 bases, V lost 5 bases, and 2 bases had no gene match. Germline V gene data show CDR1 as SGHTA and CDR2 as FQGNSA. For the CDR3, the DNA is TGTGCCAGCAGCCGGGGACTAGCGGCCTACAATGAGCAGTTCTTC. Translating gives CASSRGLAAYNEQFF.

The chain has TRBV28 and TRBJ1-2; 9 nucleotides align to TRBD1. CDR1 and CDR2 from the germline V gene are MDHEN and SYDVKM. The J segment lost 6 bases and the V segment lost 3 bases, leaving 8 bases of the junction unmatched. The CDR3 is made up of 15 amino acids. The DNA for the CDR3 is TGTGCCAGCAGTTTCCCGGACAGGGGTGCGAATGGCTACACCTTC. Translating gives CASSFPDRGANGYTF.

J is TRBJ1-4 and V is TRBV28; 10 bases match TRBD1. Unmatched junction bases numbered 4, after V lost 5 bases and J lost 7 bases. The CDR3 has 14 residues. Per the germline V gene, CDR1 is MDHEN and CDR2 is SYDVKM. For the CDR3, the DNA is TGTGCCAGCAGTACGGGACAGGGGATTGAAAAACTGTTTTTT. Translating gives CASSTGQGIEKLFF. The entire variable domain, with the rest obtained from reference TRBV28 and TRBJ1-4, is as follows: DVKVTQSSRYLVKRTGEKVFLECVQDMDHENMFWYRQDPGLGLRLIYFSYDVKMKEKGDIPEGYSVSREKKERFSLILESASTNQTSMYLCASSTGQGIEKLFFGSGTQLSVL.

The chain is built from TRBV15 and TRBJ2-7; a possible D gene is TRBD1 (5 bases). V lost 4 bases and J lost 6, with 16 bases in between. Germline lookup yields CDR1 LNHNV and CDR2 YYDKDF (reference sequence). The CDR3 contains 14 residues. Here the CDR3 reads CATSISRVTGEQYF. The CDR3 nucleotides read TGTGCCACCAGCATCTCCAGGGTCACCGGCGAGCAGTACTTC.

The V call is TRBV11-2, the J call TRBJ2-3; no firm D call. Trimming cost V 0 bases and J 1 base, with 17 bases left between them. There are 18 residues in the CDR3. Germline CDR1 SGHAT, CDR2 FQNNGV. This CDR3 is CASSLDLWAVQGTDTQYF. CDR3 DNA sequence: TGTGCCAGCAGCTTAGATCTTTGGGCGGTCCAAGGCACAGATACGCAGTATTTT.

V and J are TRBV28 and TRBJ1-1, with D possibly being TRBD1 (6 bases). This CDR3 contains 13 residues. V gave up 5 bases and J gave up 4 bases, with 11 bases separating them. CDR1 is MDHEN and CDR2 is SYDVKM in the germline V gene. CDR3 in DNA: TGTGCCAGCAGTCCCCCAGGGGTCACTGAAGCTTTCTTT. This sequence encodes CASSPPGVTEAFF.

This chain joins TRBV28 and TRBJ2-5, with D possibly TRBD2 on 5 matching bases. CDR1 is MDHEN, CDR2 SYDVKM, per germline. Trimming took off 6 bases at V and 2 bases at J, with 37 bases between the two ends. This CDR3 spans 22 amino acids. The CDR3 DNA reads TGTGCCAGCAGCACCTTTTGGGGATATCATCGGGGTCTCCGGGGAAAACAAGAGACCCAGTACTTC. It specifies CASSTFWGYHRGLRGKQETQYF. Using reference TRBV28 and TRBJ2-5 for the parts outside the CDR3, the full variable domain is DVKVTQSSRYLVKRTGEKVFLECVQDMDHENMFWYRQDPGLGLRLIYFSYDVKMKEKGDIPEGYSVSREKKERFSLILESASTNQTSMYLCASSTFWGYHRGLRGKQETQYFGPGTRLLVL.

This chain uses TRBV7-9 with TRBJ2-6; D gene ambiguous. CDR3 length equals 14 residues. From germline, CDR1 is SEHNR and CDR2 FQNEAQ (reference sequence). Trimming took off 4 bases at V and 1 base at J, with 5 bases between the two ends. The CDR3 DNA follows: TGTGCCAGCAGCTCCGGTTCTGGGGCCAACGTCCTGACTTTC. Protein: CASSSGSGANVLTF.

The V gene is TRBV10-2, the J gene TRBJ1-2; possible D gene TRBD1, 6 bases. The CDR3 extends over 15 amino acids. The V gene's germline CDR1 is WSHSY and CDR2 SAAADI. Deletions cut 4 bases from V and 4 bases from J, with 16 bases between. CDR3 residues: CASSGAGGAGYGYTF. For the CDR3, the DNA is TGCGCCAGCAGTGGAGCGGGGGGCGCGGGCTATGGCTACACCTTC.

This rearrangement joins TRBV5-1 to TRBJ2-2, with D maybe TRBD1 (5 bases). Between the trimmed V and J ends, which lost 4 bases and 4 bases, there was a span of 17 bases. CDR3 size: 16 residues. Per germline, CDR1 SGHRS and CDR2 YFSETQ. CDR3 sequence reads: CASSVTLDRGTGELFF. CDR3 coding DNA: TGCGCCAGCAGCGTAACCCTTGACAGAGGCACCGGGGAGCTGTTTTTT.

The V call is TRBV5-4, the J call TRBJ2-1; 14 bases align to TRBD2. CDR1 SGHNT and CDR2 YYREEE come from the germline V gene (reference sequence). Unmatched junction bases numbered 5, after V lost 2 bases and J lost 7 bases. The CDR3 contains 16 residues. CDR3 nucleotides: TGTGCCAGCAGCTTTACCGGGACTAGCGGGGGAAATGAGCAGTTCTTC. It is translated as CASSFTGTSGGNEQFF.

The V call is TRBV19, the J call TRBJ1-1, with 9 nucleotides matching TRBD1. Trimming removed 10 bases from V and 5 bases from J; junction bases left unmatched: 11. CDR3 size: 14 residues. Germline CDR1 and CDR2: LNHDA and SQIVND (reference sequence). CDR3 bases: TGTGCCACGCGTCTACAGGGGGCGCGTACTGAAGCTTTCTTT. Protein: CATRLQGARTEAFF.

The rearrangement links TRBV5-1 to TRBJ2-1; TRBD2 agrees at 13 bases. The ends lost 0 bases at V and 10 bases at J; junction bases unmatched: 4. This CDR3 has 15 amino acids. The germline gives CDR1 SGHRS, CDR2 YFSETQ. DNA of the CDR3: TGCGCCAGCAGCTTGGAGACTAGCGGGAGGAGAGAGCAGTTCTTC. Encoded protein: CASSLETSGRREQFF.

The V call is TRBV11-3, the J call TRBJ2-1; D is perhaps TRBD2 (6 bases). Trimming removed 3 bases at V and 8 bases at J, with 11 bases between. The CDR3 loop spans 13 amino acids. Germline assignment: CDR1 SGHNT and CDR2 YENEEA. The CDR3 nucleotides are TGTGCCAGCAGCTTGACTAGTAGGGATGAGCAGTTCTTC. It translates to CASSLTSRDEQFF.

The J gene is TRBJ1-4, the V gene TRBV29-1; the D gene is possibly TRBD1 (5 bases). The CDR3 has 12 amino acids. CDR1 is SQVTM and CDR2 is ANQGSEA in the germline V gene. Trimming removed 6 bases at V and 7 bases at J, with 12 bases between. The CDR3 DNA follows: TGCAGCGTGCGGTGGGGGAGTGAAAAACTGTTTTTT. Its protein is CSVRWGSEKLFF. Full variable domain (rest looked up from reference TRBV29-1 and TRBJ1-4): SAVISQKPSRDICQRGTSLTIQCQVDSQVTMMFWYRQQPGQSLTLIATANQGSEATYESGFVIDKFPISRPNLTFSTLTVSNMSPEDSSIYLCSVRWGSEKLFFGSGTQLSVL.